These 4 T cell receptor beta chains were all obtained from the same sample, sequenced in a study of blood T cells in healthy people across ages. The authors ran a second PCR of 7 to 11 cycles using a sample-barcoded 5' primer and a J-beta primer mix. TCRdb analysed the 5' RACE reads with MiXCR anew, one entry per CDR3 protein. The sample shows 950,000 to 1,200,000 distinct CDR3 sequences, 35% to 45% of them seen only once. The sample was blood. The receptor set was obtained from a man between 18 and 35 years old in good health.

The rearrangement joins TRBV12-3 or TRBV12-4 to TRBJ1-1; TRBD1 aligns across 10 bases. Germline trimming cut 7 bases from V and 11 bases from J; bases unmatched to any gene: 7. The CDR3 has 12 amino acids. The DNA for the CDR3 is TGTGCCAGCACCAAGGGGACAGGGGAGGCTTTCTTT. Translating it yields CASTKGTGEAFF.

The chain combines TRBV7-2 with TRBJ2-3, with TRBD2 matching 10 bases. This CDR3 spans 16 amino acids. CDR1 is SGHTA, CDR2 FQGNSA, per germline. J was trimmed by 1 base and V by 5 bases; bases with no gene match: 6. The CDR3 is CASSVNLAGGTDTQYF. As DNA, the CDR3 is TGTGCCAGCAGCGTAAATCTAGCGGGGGGCACAGATACGCAGTATTTT. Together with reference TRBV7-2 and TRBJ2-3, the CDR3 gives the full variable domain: GAGVSQSPSNKVTEKGKDVELRCDPISGHTALYWYRQSLGQGLEFLIYFQGNSAPDKSGLPSDRFSAERTGGSVSTLTIQRTQQEDSAVYLCASSVNLAGGTDTQYFGPGTRLTVL.

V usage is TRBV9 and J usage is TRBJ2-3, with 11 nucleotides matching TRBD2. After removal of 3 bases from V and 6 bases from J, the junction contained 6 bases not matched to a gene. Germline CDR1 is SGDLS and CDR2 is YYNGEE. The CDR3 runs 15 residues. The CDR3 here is CASSGLAGQRDTQYF. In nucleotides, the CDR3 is TGTGCCAGCAGCGGACTAGCGGGGCAAAGGGATACGCAGTATTTT.

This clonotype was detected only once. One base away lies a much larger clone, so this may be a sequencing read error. The CDR3 loop reads CSVRGVDEQYF. For the CDR3, the DNA is TGCAGCGTTAGGGGGGTTGACGAGCAGTACTTC. The chain couples TRBV29-1 to TRBJ2-7, with D perhaps TRBD1 or TRBD2 (6 bases each). V was cut by 5 bases and J by 5 bases, with 10 bases left in between. Germline V gene sequence: CDR1 SQVTM, CDR2 ANQGSEA. The CDR3 covers 11 residues.